This T cell receptor (beta chain) came from a study of read filtering for tumor transcriptome and immune sequencing. Study-wide background: DNase treatment preceded whole-transcriptome library preparation. Study-wide findings and caveats: The CD138-negative fraction was mixed bone marrow immune cells, not pure T cells. Without single-read clonotypes, shared clonotype proportions correlated more between IR-seq and RNA-seq. Single-read clonotypes: about 81.9% of IR-seq clonotypes (around 3.5% of reads), around three quarters of RNA-seq clonotypes (approximately 49% of reads).

This clonotype has only one observation. Its antigen remains unknown. This may be a read error, as it is one base from a much larger clone. This CDR3 is 14 amino acids long. Germline CDR1 is SGHRS and CDR2 is YFSETQ. V dropped 7 bases and J dropped 5 bases, with 17 bases sitting between them. The library was built from about 370 ng RNA with molecular barcoded adaptors for alpha/delta and beta/gamma chains. In TCRdb, the reads were re-called with MiXCR into one record per CDR3 protein. The sample lists under 80,000 distinct CDR3 sequences; roughly a fifth were seen once. Material for sequencing was a population of CD138-negative cells sorted from bone marrow. This chain joins TRBV5-1 and TRBJ2-3, with a tentative D call TRBD2 (7 bases). The TCR was taken from a donor at least 40 years old with multiple myeloma. CDR3 residues: CASRMGGAGDTQYF. The CDR3 DNA follows: TGCGCCAGCCGTATGGGGGGGGCGGGAGATACGCAGTATTTT.